The entry below gives a single T cell receptor beta chain sequence along with its context. The diagnostic criteria for definite or probable disease, as recently defined, were met by the patients with Susac syndrome. TEMRA cells underwent FACS enrichment and CD8+ and CD4+ T cells underwent negative isolation. Trimming took off 7 bases at V and 4 bases at J, with 8 bases between the two ends. Germline assignment: CDR1 SGDLS and CDR2 YYNGEE. CDR3 length equals 11 residues. These data come from a study of CD8 T cells in Susac syndrome. On the study more broadly: Patients with Susac syndrome, at blood draw, were therapy-naive, on corticosteroids, or on intravenous immunoglobulin alone.

Reverse transcription of 0.5 to 1 ug RNA used random hexamers. The amplification used immunoSEQ multiplex PCR on TCR beta CDR3; it spanned 54 Vbeta and 13 Jbeta. MiXCR, run by TCRdb on the immunoSEQ multiplex PCR reads, gives a single entry per CDR3 protein. Of roughly 110,000 distinct CDR3 sequences listed, roughly 94% were seen once; the top ten hold about 0.41%. The sample comprised CD8+ T cells from PBMCs. The TCR sequence derives from a human donor with Susac syndrome. V and J are TRBV9 and TRBJ2-5; D is uncertain. The CDR3 region has the DNA TGTGCCAGCGGCGAACCAGAGACCCAGTACTTC. Translation: CASGEPETQYF.